A selection of T cell receptor beta chains follows, all from one sample in a study of T cell responses to AZD1222 COVID-19 vaccine. The assay was immunoSEQ multiplex PCR, and TCRdb's table has in-frame clones only and misses some. The sample lists 250,000 to 300,000 clones; approximately 94% were seen once. The specimen comprised peripheral blood, sampled 28 days after the second AZD1222 dose. These receptors all come from an adult who received the AZD1222 COVID-19 vaccine. The CDR3 runs from the conserved cysteine through the conserved F or W. Fields, in order: J gene, D gene, V gene, clone size, CDR3 DNA, CDR3 protein. The D gene is left open where the match is weak. Clone size is shown for a subset of rows, as once, few, many or a class of expanded clone.

TRBJ1-4,NA,TRBV5-1,NA,TGCGCCAGCAGCTATGGGGTGGGGTCCTCAAATGAAAAACTGTTTTTT,CASSYGVGSSNEKLFF
TRBJ2-7,NA,TRBV5-1,NA,TGCGCCAGCAACCCCGGTGCAGGGAACGAGCAGTACTTC,CASNPGAGNEQYF
TRBJ1-6,TRBD1,TRBV19,few,TGTGCCAGTAGCTGGGACAGACTCAATTCACCCCTCCACTTT,CASSWDRLNSPLHF
TRBJ2-7,NA,TRBV15,NA,TGTGCCACCAGCAGAGATCAGGCACCGATATACGAGCAGTACTTC,CATSRDQAPIYEQYF
TRBJ2-1,TRBD2,TRBV4-2,NA,TGTGCCAGCAGCCAATCCGGGACTAGCGCCAACAATGAGCAGTTCTTC,CASSQSGTSANNEQFF
TRBJ1-4,NA,TRBV4-3,NA,TGCGCCAGCAGCCAAGACCTACAGGGCCGGGGGGTTAATGAAAAACTGTTTTTT,CASSQDLQGRGVNEKLFF
TRBJ2-1,TRBD2,TRBV24-1,NA,TGTGCCACCAGTGATTCCCACGGACTAGCGTATAGTGAGCAGTTCTTC,CATSDSHGLAYSEQFF
TRBJ2-1,TRBD2,TRBV11-2,NA,TGTGCCAGCAGCCCTCCAGCGGGGAGGGGCAATGAGCAGTTCTTC,CASSPPAGRGNEQFF
TRBJ2-2,TRBD2,TRBV6-6,NA,TGTGCCAGCAGCGGGAAGCGGGCTAGCGGGGGGGCCTCAAACACCGGGGAGCTGTTTTTT,CASSGKRASGGASNTGELFF
TRBJ1-2,NA,TRBV6-5,NA,TGTGCCAGCAGTACCAGGACGAGATATGGCTACACCTTC,CASSTRTRYGYTF
TRBJ2-5,TRBD1,TRBV7-7,once,TGTGCTAGCAGCTCGGGACAGGGGGTCGAGACCCAGTACTTC,CASSSGQGVETQYF
TRBJ1-5,NA,TRBV19,NA,TGTGCCAGTACCTCCCTGGGGGGTTTGAGCAATCAGCCCCAGCATTTT,CASTSLGGLSNQPQHF
TRBJ1-5,TRBD1,TRBV28,NA,TGTGCCAGCAGTTTATTTTTTCCGGACAGGGGAGGGTGGAGCAATCAGCCCCAGCATTTT,CASSLFFPDRGGWSNQPQHF
TRBJ1-5,TRBD1,TRBV5-5,NA,TGTGCCAGCAGCTCGACAGGGGGTAGCAATCAGCCCCAGCATTTT,CASSSTGGSNQPQHF
TRBJ1-6,NA,TRBV7-9,once,TGTGCCAGCAGCCCTCTGGGGTCGCCCCTCCACTTT,CASSPLGSPLHF
TRBJ1-5,TRBD1,TRBV28,few,TGTGCCAGCAGTTCAGGGGGGGGCAGTAATCAGCCCCAGCATTTT,CASSSGGGSNQPQHF
TRBJ2-3,TRBD2,TRBV4-2,NA,TGTGCCAGCAGCCAAGAGCCACTGGCGGGAGACGCAGATACGCAGTATTTT,CASSQEPLAGDADTQYF
TRBJ1-2,TRBD1,TRBV7-9,few,TGTGCCAGCAGCCGGACAGGGGGCGGCTATGGCTACACCTTC,CASSRTGGGYGYTF
TRBJ2-1,TRBD1,TRBV24-1,NA,TGTGCCACAAGACAGGGCGGTCCCTACAATGAGCAGTTCTTC,CATRQGGPYNEQFF
TRBJ1-1,NA,TRBV27,NA,TGTGCCAGCAGTTTTGGGTCCGGTGGGACTGAAGCTTTCTTT,CASSFGSGGTEAFF
TRBJ2-7,NA,TRBV29-1,NA,TGCAGCGTTGAATCTGGGGACGTGCGGGACTTC,CSVESGDVRDF
TRBJ2-2,TRBD2,TRBV3-1/TRBV3-2,once,TGTGCCAGCAGGCCATCCGGGAGGGTCAACACCGGGGAGCTGTTTTTT,CASRPSGRVNTGELFF
TRBJ2-4,TRBD1,TRBV12-3/TRBV12-4,NA,TGTGCCAGCAGACAGGGGGCCTGGAACATTCAGTACTTC,CASRQGAWNIQYF
TRBJ1-5,TRBD1,TRBV3-1/TRBV3-2,NA,TGTGCCAGCAGCCAAACCACAGGGGGCGGCCAGCCCCAGCATTTT,CASSQTTGGGQPQHF
TRBJ2-7,NA,TRBV10-3,NA,TGTGCCATCAGTGCCCGCTACGAGCAGTACTTC,CAISARYEQYF
TRBJ1-4,NA,TRBV9,NA,TGTGCCAGCAGCTCTCCGGGCGCGGCTGAAAAACTGTTTTTT,CASSSPGAAEKLFF
TRBJ2-5,NA,TRBV25-1,NA,TGTGCCAGCAGTGAATGGGGATTCCAGTACTTC,CASSEWGFQYF
TRBJ1-2,NA,TRBV5-5,NA,TGTGCCAGCAGTTTCCCAGAGAGCTATGGCTACACCTTC,CASSFPESYGYTF
TRBJ2-6,TRBD1,TRBV28,NA,TGTGCCAGCAGCCTTACCGACAGGGGAGGGGCCAACGTCCTGACTTTC,CASSLTDRGGANVLTF
TRBJ2-1,NA,TRBV30,once,TGTGCCTGGAGGGGATACAATGAGCAGTTCTTC,CAWRGYNEQFF
TRBJ2-7,TRBD2,TRBV7-3,NA,TGTGCCAGCAGCTTTACTAGCGACTCCTACGAGCAGTACTTC,CASSFTSDSYEQYF
TRBJ2-3,TRBD2,TRBV7-2,NA,TGTGCCAGCAGCTCCCACTTTGAGGAAGCGGGGGGGATGGATACGCAGTATTTT,CASSSHFEEAGGMDTQYF
TRBJ2-3,TRBD2,TRBV13,NA,TGTGCCAGCAGCTTAGGCCAAGCGGGGGGGCCAGATACGCAGTATTTT,CASSLGQAGGPDTQYF
TRBJ1-4,NA,TRBV5-6,NA,TGTGCCAGCAGCTTGTCAGGGAGGACTAATGAAAAACTGTTTTTT,CASSLSGRTNEKLFF
TRBJ2-2,TRBD1,TRBV14,NA,TGTGCCAGCAGCCCAAGGCCAGGGGGCAGCACCGGGGAGCTGTTTTTT,CASSPRPGGSTGELFF